The 27 T cell receptor beta chains below come from one sample, sequenced in a study of T cells in women clearing cervical HPV infection. The data were produced by immunoSEQ multiplex PCR, yet TCRdb's version contains in-frame clones alone and is incomplete. The ten most abundant clones cover roughly 5.2% of a sample with 35,000 to 45,000 clones. Sequencing was done on a sample of blood buffy coat. These receptors came from a woman aged 18-70 years with a cervical HPV16 infection that either progressed to CIN3+ or cleared (not recorded which).

As for this clone: Sequencing ends 3 residues short of the CDR3 end; the germline J gene provides the rest. This sequence joins TRBV6-2 or TRBV6-3 and TRBJ2-2, with D possibly being TRBD2 (6 bases). Trimming pared 0 bases from V and 6 bases from J, leaving 14 bases between. CDR3 size: 16 residues. Germline CDR1 is MNHEY and CDR2 is SVGEGT. The DNA read from the CDR3 is TGTGCCAGCAGTTACTCGAGTACGGAGGGGCCCGGGGAG. Its translation: CASSYSSTEGPGE. The whole CDR3 is CASSYSSTEGPGELFF.

The sequenced CDR3 bases are TGCGCCAGCAGCTCCGGGACTAGATACACCGGGGAG. Its translation: CASSSGTRYTGE. The whole CDR3 sequence is CASSSGTRYTGELFF. V and J are TRBV5-1 and TRBJ2-2; 8 positions agree with TRBD2. The read falls 3 residues short of the CDR3 end, and the missing part is taken from the germline J gene. Trimming removed 3 bases from V and 3 bases from J; junction bases left unmatched: 4. In germline, CDR1 is SGHRS, CDR2 YFSETQ. The CDR3 has 15 amino acids. The whole variable domain, filled in from reference TRBV5-1 and TRBJ2-2, reads KAGVTQTPRYLIKTRGQQVTLSCSPISGHRSVSWYQQTPGQGLQFLFEYFSETQRNKGNFPGRFSGRQFSNSRSEMNVSTLELGDSALYLCASSSGTRYTGELFFGEGSRLTVL.

Points on this clone: The CDR3 goes on 3 residues after the read ends, and that part is filled in from the germline J gene. This rearrangement joins TRBV20-1 to TRBJ1-1; 8 positions match TRBD1. The length of the CDR3 is 15 residues. Unmatched junction bases numbered 6, after V lost 0 bases and J lost 3 bases. Looked up from germline, CDR1 is DFQATT and CDR2 is SNEGSKA (reference sequence). The CDR3 sequence is CSARDPRGRDTEAFF. The CDR3 DNA, read in part, is TGCAGTGCTAGAGATCCCAGGGGGCGGGACACTGAA.

Notes on this clone: The observed sequence ends 3 residues before the CDR3 terminus, with the missing tail filled in from the germline J gene. The genes are TRBV7-9 and TRBJ1-2; 10 bases map to TRBD1. This CDR3 is built from 15 residues. Germline-derived CDR1 and CDR2 are SEHNR and FQNEAQ (reference sequence). The CDR3 sequence: CASNPEFGTGDGYTF. The sequenced CDR3 bases are TGTGCCAGCAACCCCGAATTCGGGACAGGGGACGGC. Combining the CDR3 with reference TRBV7-9 and TRBJ1-2 gives the whole variable domain DTGVSQNPRHKITKRGQNVTFRCDPISEHNRLYWYRQTLGQGPEFLTYFQNEAQLEKSRLLSDRFSAERPKGSFSTLEIQRTEQGDSAMYLCASNPEFGTGDGYTFGSGTRLTVV.

About this clone: The CDR3 end falls 3 residues outside the read, so it is completed with the germline J gene. The chain recombines TRBV18 with TRBJ1-1; D gene ambiguous. V lost 0 bases and J lost 6, with 8 bases in between. Per the germline V gene, CDR1 is KGHSH and CDR2 is LQKENI. CDR3 length equals 13 residues. The CDR3 protein is CASSPPVTAEAFF. The part of the CDR3 DNA that was read is TGTGCCAGCTCACCACCCGTCACAGCTGAA.

As concerns this clone: Read sequence stops 3 residues before the CDR3 end, and the germline J gene provides the missing end. The rearrangement links TRBV7-9 to TRBJ1-1; D call uncertain. The CDR3 runs to 12 residues. CDR1 SEHNR and CDR2 FQNEAQ come from the germline V gene (reference sequence). The V end was cut by 1 base, the J end by 4 bases, with 4 bases between. The sequenced part of the CDR3 DNA is TGTGCCAGCAGCTTAGGGGCCACTGAA. Its translation: CASSLGATE. The complete CDR3 protein is CASSLGATEAFF.

Concerning this clone itself: The DNA ends 3 residues before the CDR3 does, and the rest of the CDR3 is filled in from the germline J gene. The V and J genes are TRBV6-2 or TRBV6-3 and TRBJ1-1, with D unresolved. V lost 5 bases and J lost 2, with 15 bases in between. CDR1 and CDR2 from the germline V gene are MNHEY and SVGEGT. This CDR3 has 15 residues. CDR3: CASSARRGTNTEAFF. CDR3 bases read: TGTGCCAGCAGTGCGAGGCGCGGCACCAACACTGAA.

A word on this clone: Coverage ceases 3 residues before the CDR3 finishes, and the germline J gene fills in the end. The V call is TRBV29-1, the J call TRBJ1-2; D is uncertain. The CDR3 is 13 residues long. The germline V and J ends were trimmed by 3 bases and 1 base, with 9 bases remaining between them. Germline values: CDR1 SQVTM, CDR2 ANQGSEA. The CDR3: CSVDPAINYGYTF. Partial CDR3 DNA: TGCAGCGTTGATCCTGCGATTAACTATGGC. Filled out from reference TRBV29-1 and TRBJ1-2, the complete variable domain reads SAVISQKPSRDICQRGTSLTIQCQVDSQVTMMFWYRQQPGQSLTLIATANQGSEATYESGFVIDKFPISRPNLTFSTLTVSNMSPEDSSIYLCSVDPAINYGYTFGSGTRLTVV.

Details on this clone: From the germline J gene comes the end of the CDR3, since the read stops 3 residues before it. V gene TRBV4-1 combines with J gene TRBJ1-4; TRBD1 agrees at 10 bases. From germline, CDR1 is MGHRA and CDR2 YSYEKL. V was pared by 4 bases and J by 8 bases, with 4 bases of the junction left unmatched. The CDR3 totals 14 residues. CDR3 sequence reads: CASSLGQGGEKLFF. CDR3 bases read: TGCGCCAGCAGCCTCGGACAGGGGGGAGAAAAA.

Notes on this clone: With the read ending 3 residues before the CDR3 end, the germline J gene is used to fill in that end. This chain links TRBV30 with TRBJ1-2, with a tentative D call TRBD1 (5 bases). This CDR3 has 14 amino acids. V lost 3 bases, J lost 7 bases, and 18 bases lay in between. Germline CDR1 reads GTSNPN; CDR2 reads SVGIG (reference sequence). CDR3 protein: CAWRTPQGNFGYTF. The part of the CDR3 DNA that was read is TGTGCCTGGAGGACCCCCCAGGGTAATTTTGGC.

A remark on this clone: Read coverage stops 3 residues before the CDR3 terminus; the germline J gene supplies the remainder. The V call is TRBV6-2 or TRBV6-3, the J call TRBJ2-3, with D unclear. V lost 9 bases to trimming and J lost 4 bases, with 11 bases between them. This CDR3 is 12 amino acids long. The V gene's germline CDR1 is MNHEY and CDR2 SVGEGT. Partial CDR3 DNA: TGTGCCAGTAGTCCAGTTGCAGATACG. Translating it yields CASSPVADT. The full CDR3 reads CASSPVADTQYF.

As to this clone: The read is 3 residues too short to cover the CDR3 end, so that end is filled in from the germline J gene. The V gene is TRBV30, the J gene TRBJ2-2; D possibly corresponds to TRBD2 (5 bases). V lost 2 bases and J lost 4, with 8 bases in between. The CDR3 runs to 13 residues. Germline CDR1 and CDR2: GTSNPN and SVGIG (reference sequence). CDR3 sequence reads: CAWSFAGTGELFF. The CDR3 DNA, read in part, is TGTGCCTGGAGTTTTGCGGGCACCGGGGAG.

CDR3 protein: CSPSRAGETQYF. The sequenced part of the CDR3 DNA is TGCAGTCCCTCGAGGGCGGGAGAGACC. The chain couples TRBV20-1 to TRBJ2-5; TRBD2 might be the D (5 bases). The DNA ends 3 residues before the CDR3 does, and the rest of the CDR3 is filled in from the germline J gene. The CDR3 contains 12 residues. The germline CDR1 and CDR2 sequences are DFQATT and SNEGSKA (reference sequence). V was shortened by 8 bases and J by 4 bases, with 14 bases between the two germline ends.

About this clone: Read coverage stops 3 residues before the CDR3 terminus; the germline J gene supplies the remainder. The gene calls are TRBV7-3 and TRBJ1-1, with TRBD1 matching 8 bases. The V gene's germline CDR1 is SGHTA and CDR2 FQGTGA. The CDR3 length is 15 residues. J lost 1 base, V lost 5 bases, and 6 bases had no gene match. CDR3 bases read: TGTGCCAGCAGCGCCTCCGGGACAGGGAACACTGAA. Amino acids: CASSASGTGNTE. The complete CDR3 protein is CASSASGTGNTEAFF. The whole variable domain, remainder taken from reference TRBV7-3 and TRBJ1-1, is GAGVSQTPSNKVTEKGKYVELRCDPISGHTALYWYRQSLGQGPEFLIYFQGTGAADDSGLPNDRFFAVRPEGSVSTLKIQRTERGDSAVYLCASSASGTGNTEAFFGQGTRLTVV.

In the case of this clone: The read halts 3 residues ahead of the CDR3 end, with the missing end drawn from the germline J gene. J is TRBJ1-1 and V is TRBV27, with D perhaps matching TRBD1 (6 bases). V was cut by 8 bases and J by 3 bases, with 13 bases left in between. CDR1 MNHEY and CDR2 SMNVEV come from the germline V gene (reference sequence). This CDR3 is 13 amino acids long. The CDR3 protein is CASRTVLDTEAFF. Partial CDR3 DNA: TGTGCCAGCCGGACAGTGTTAGACACTGAA.

Worth noting for this clone: The read gets to within 3 residues of the CDR3 end, and the germline J gene fills in the rest. This rearrangement joins TRBV18 to TRBJ1-1, with D unclear. This CDR3 region has 14 residues. Deletions cut 2 bases from V and 4 bases from J, with 11 bases between. Germline V gene data show CDR1 as KGHSH and CDR2 as LQKENI. The sequenced part of the CDR3 DNA is TGTGCCAGCTCACCAGGGCAGGATAGCACTGAA. It translates to CASSPGQDSTE. From start to end, the CDR3 is CASSPGQDSTEAFF.

Note on this clone: The read gets to within 3 residues of the CDR3 end, and the germline J gene fills in the rest. The rearrangement joins TRBV20-1 to TRBJ2-3, with TRBD1 identical over 7 bases. Trimming at V came to 1 base and at J to 0 bases, leaving 4 bases not matched to a gene. Germline-derived CDR1 and CDR2 are DFQATT and SNEGSKA (reference sequence). CDR3 length equals 15 residues. The CDR3: CSARARTGSTDTQYF. CDR3 DNA (partial): TGCAGTGCTAGAGCTCGGACAGGCAGCACAGATACG.

Note on this clone: The CDR3 end falls 3 residues outside the read, so it is completed with the germline J gene. The chain links TRBV15 to TRBJ1-3; D perhaps matches TRBD1 (6 bases). V lost 0 bases to trimming and J lost 3 bases, with 9 bases between them. The CDR3 runs 15 residues. CDR1 is LNHNV and CDR2 is YYDKDF in the germline V gene (reference sequence). CDR3 DNA, as far as it was read: TGTGCCACCAGCAGAGACAGGGGTGGTGGAAACACC. Translating it yields CATSRDRGGGNT. In full, the CDR3 is CATSRDRGGGNTIYF.

For this clone: From the germline J gene comes the end of the CDR3, since the read stops 3 residues before it. This rearrangement joins TRBV29-1 to TRBJ2-7; weak D call: TRBD2 (5 bases). V shed 4 bases and J shed 0 bases, with 10 bases lying between them. In germline, CDR1 is SQVTM, CDR2 ANQGSEA. The CDR3 totals 13 residues. The sequenced CDR3 bases are TGCAGCGTTGGGACTTCCTCCTCCTACGAG. Encoded protein: CSVGTSSSYE. The whole CDR3 sequence reads CSVGTSSSYEQYF.

In regard to this clone: The read stops 3 residues short of the end of the CDR3; the missing end is completed from the germline J gene. This sequence joins TRBV19 and TRBJ2-7; 8 bases agree with TRBD1. Trimming took 10 bases from V and 4 from J; bases not matched to a gene: 6. The CDR3 contains 12 residues. Germline V gene lookup returns CDR1 LNHDA and CDR2 SQIVND (reference sequence). The CDR3: CATRQGAYEQYF. The CDR3 DNA, read in part, is TGTGCCACCCGGCAGGGGGCTTACGAG.

Worth noting for this clone: The read terminates 3 residues ahead of where the CDR3 ends, so the germline J gene completes it. J is TRBJ2-1 and V is TRBV20-1; 11 nucleotides line up with TRBD2. The CDR3 totals 15 residues. The V gene's germline CDR1 is DFQATT and CDR2 SNEGSKA (reference sequence). Trimming removed 3 bases from V and 9 bases from J; junction bases left unmatched: 10. CDR3 sequence: CSASITSGGFFEQFF. The covered CDR3 bases are TGCAGTGCTAGCATCACTAGCGGGGGTTTTTTTGAG.

As regards this clone: The CDR3 end falls 3 residues outside the read, so it is completed with the germline J gene. The rearrangement uses TRBV6-4 and TRBJ2-6; D might be TRBD2 (6 bases). Looked up from germline, CDR1 is MRHNA and CDR2 is SNTAGT. With 9 bases removed from V and 0 bases from J, the gap between germline ends came to 15 bases. This CDR3 has 16 residues. CDR3 bases read: TGTGCCAGTTCCGTGGAGGGCCACTCTGGGGCCAACGTC. Residues: CASSVEGHSGANV. The full CDR3 sequence reads CASSVEGHSGANVLTF.

About this clone: The CDR3 extends 3 residues past the end of the read, so its final part is completed from the germline J gene. The chain recombines TRBV7-2 with TRBJ1-4; 9 nucleotides align to TRBD1. The CDR3 covers 14 residues. With 4 bases clipped from V and 7 bases from J, the junction kept 4 bases outside the gene matches. Germline assignment: CDR1 SGHTA and CDR2 FQGNSA. The CDR3 DNA, read in part, is TGTGCCAGCAGCTCCGGGACAGGGATTGAAAAA. This sequence encodes CASSSGTGIEK. The whole CDR3 is CASSSGTGIEKLFF.

On this clone: Read sequence stops 3 residues before the CDR3 end, and the germline J gene provides the missing end. The gene calls are TRBV9 and TRBJ1-3, with D hard to call. Per germline, CDR1 SGDLS and CDR2 YYNGEE. The CDR3 runs to 14 residues. Trimming removed 0 bases at V and 1 base at J, with 5 bases between. CDR3 bases read: TGTGCCAGCAGCGTAGACAATTCTGGAAACACC. Translation gives CASSVDNSGNT. The whole CDR3 reads CASSVDNSGNTIYF.

Remarks on this clone: The read finishes 3 residues shy of the CDR3 end, and the germline J gene is used to complete it. V usage is TRBV5-1 and J usage is TRBJ2-7; 11 nucleotides line up with TRBD1. This CDR3 is 15 amino acids long. V lost 2 bases and J lost 1; bases outside the gene matches: 2. Looked up from germline, CDR1 is SGHRS and CDR2 is YFSETQ. CDR3 DNA (partial): TGCGCCAGCAGCTTAGGACAGGGGGCTTCCTACGAG. This encodes CASSLGQGASYE. The whole CDR3 protein reads CASSLGQGASYEQYF.

On this clone itself: Coverage ceases 3 residues before the CDR3 finishes, and the germline J gene fills in the end. Distinct nucleotide sequences in the sample also encode this CDR3. The rearrangement links TRBV20-1 to TRBJ1-2, with TRBD1 matching over 9 bases. Germline V gene sequence: CDR1 DFQATT, CDR2 SNEGSKA (reference sequence). The CDR3 is made up of 14 amino acids. This CDR3 reads CSAGGQGILRGYTF. The CDR3 bases that were read are TGCAGTGCTGGAGGACAGGGGATTCTTCGTGGT.

Regarding this clone: One end of the junction does not line up with germline, which may come from a read error. The CDR3 end lies 3 residues beyond the end of the read and is filled in from the germline J gene. Other DNA sequences in this sample translate to the same CDR3. V is TRBV29-1 and J is TRBJ1-3; D unclear. Germline CDR1 reads SQVTM; CDR2 reads ANQGSEA. The CDR3 has 14 amino acids. The CDR3 here is CSVHGGSSGNTIYF. The sequenced CDR3 bases are TGCAGCGTTCATGGCGGCAGCTCTGGAAACACG.